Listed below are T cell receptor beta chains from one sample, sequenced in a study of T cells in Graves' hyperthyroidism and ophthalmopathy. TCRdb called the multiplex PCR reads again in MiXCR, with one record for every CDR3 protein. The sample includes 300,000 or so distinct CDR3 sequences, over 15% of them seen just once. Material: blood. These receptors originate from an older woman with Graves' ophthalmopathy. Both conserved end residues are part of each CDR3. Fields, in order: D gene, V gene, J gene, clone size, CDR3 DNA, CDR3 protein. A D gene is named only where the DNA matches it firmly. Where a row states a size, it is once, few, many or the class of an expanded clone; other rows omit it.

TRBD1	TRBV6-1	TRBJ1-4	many	TGTGCCAGCAACAGCCTCCTGCGGGACAGGGACGAAAAACTGTTTTTT	CASNSLLRDRDEKLFF
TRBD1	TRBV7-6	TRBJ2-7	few	TGTGCCAGCAGCGCCGATGGACAGGGAAGGAACGAGCAGTACTTC	CASSADGQGRNEQYF
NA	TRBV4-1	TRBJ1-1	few	TGCGCCAGCAGCCCCCTATCCCTGAACACTGAAGCTTTCTTT	CASSPLSLNTEAFF
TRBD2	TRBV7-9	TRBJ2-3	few	TGTGCCAGCAGCCTCTTGATGGTAGCGGGGGGGACAGATACGCAGTATTTT	CASSLLMVAGGTDTQYF
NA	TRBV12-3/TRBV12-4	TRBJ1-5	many	TGTGCCAGCAGTTTCGGGGCTCAGCCCCAGCATTTT	CASSFGAQPQHF
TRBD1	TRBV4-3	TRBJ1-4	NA	TGCGCCAGCAGCCAAGAGATGACCACAGGGACAGGGGGCGACGCGCGTGAAAAACTGTTTTTT	CASSQEMTTGTGGDAREKLFF
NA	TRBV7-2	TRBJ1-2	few	TGTGCCAGCAGCTTACAGCCCGGTAACTATGGCTACACCTTC	CASSLQPGNYGYTF
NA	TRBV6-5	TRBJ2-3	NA	TGTGCCAGCAGTTCCCCAGCGGGCACAGATACGCAGTATTTT	CASSSPAGTDTQYF
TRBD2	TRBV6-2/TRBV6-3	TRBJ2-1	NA	TGTGCCAGCAGTCCCCGGACTAGCGGAGGCTCCTACAATGAGCAGTTCTTC	CASSPRTSGGSYNEQFF
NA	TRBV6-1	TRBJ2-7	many	TGTGCCAGCAGCCCAAGATCCGACACTTCCTACGAGCAGTACTTC	CASSPRSDTSYEQYF
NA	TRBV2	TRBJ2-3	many	TGTGCCAGCAGTGAGCGAGCAGATACGCAGTATTTT	CASSERADTQYF
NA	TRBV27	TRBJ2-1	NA	TGTGCCAGCAGCAGGGGGGCCGATTCCAATGAGCAGTTCTTC	CASSRGADSNEQFF
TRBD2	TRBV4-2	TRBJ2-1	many	TGTGCCAGCAGCCAGCTAGCGGGGGGGACTGAGCAGTTCTTC	CASSQLAGGTEQFF
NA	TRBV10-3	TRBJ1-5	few	TGTGCCATCAGTGAGTCGGAAGGGAACAATCAGCCCCAGCATTTT	CAISESEGNNQPQHF
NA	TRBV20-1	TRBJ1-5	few	TGCAGTGCTCAGCCCCAGCATTTT	CSAQPQHF
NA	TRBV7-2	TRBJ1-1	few	TGTGCCAGCAGCTTTAGTGTTCCGGCTGAAGCTTTCTTT	CASSFSVPAEAFF
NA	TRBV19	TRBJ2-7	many	TGTGCCAGTAGTATTCGGACTTACGACGAGCAGTACTTC	CASSIRTYDEQYF
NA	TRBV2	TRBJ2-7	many	TGTGCCAGCAGTGATTCGACAGTGAGCTCCTACGAGCAGTACTTC	CASSDSTVSSYEQYF
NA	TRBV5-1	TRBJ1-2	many	TGCGCCAGCAGCTTGGATGGGGCCTATGGCTACACCTTC	CASSLDGAYGYTF
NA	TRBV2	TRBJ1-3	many	TGTGCCAGCAGTGAAGCGAGGGGCGCAGACACCATATATTTT	CASSEARGADTIYF
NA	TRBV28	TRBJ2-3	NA	TGTGTCAGCTCCGTCCCCGGACACACAGATACGCAGTATTTT	CVSSVPGHTDTQYF
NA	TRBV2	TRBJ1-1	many	TGTGCCGGGGGGGGGGCTTTGAGCACTGAAGCTTTCTTT	CAGGGALSTEAFF
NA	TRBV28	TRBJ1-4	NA	TGTGCCAGCTGGTCCCCGTCGAGGGGTGAAAAACTGTTTTTT	CASWSPSRGEKLFF
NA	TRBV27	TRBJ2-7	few	TGTGCCAGCAGTTTCACCAGGGATGGCGAGCAGTACTTC	CASSFTRDGEQYF